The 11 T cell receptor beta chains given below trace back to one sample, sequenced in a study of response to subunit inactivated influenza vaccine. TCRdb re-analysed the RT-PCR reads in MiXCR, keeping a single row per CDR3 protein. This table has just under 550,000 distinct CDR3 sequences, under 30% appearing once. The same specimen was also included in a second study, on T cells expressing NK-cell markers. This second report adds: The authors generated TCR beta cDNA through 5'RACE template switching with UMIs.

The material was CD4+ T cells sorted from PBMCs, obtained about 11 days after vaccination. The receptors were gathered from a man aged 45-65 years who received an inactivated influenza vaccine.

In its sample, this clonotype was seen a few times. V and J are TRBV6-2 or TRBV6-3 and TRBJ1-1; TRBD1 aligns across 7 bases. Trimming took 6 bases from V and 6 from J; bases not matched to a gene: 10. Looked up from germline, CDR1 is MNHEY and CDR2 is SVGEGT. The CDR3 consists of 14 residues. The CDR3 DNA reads TGTGCCAGCAGCCACTCACAGGGGAAGGCTGAAGCTTTCTTT. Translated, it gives CASSHSQGKAEAFF.

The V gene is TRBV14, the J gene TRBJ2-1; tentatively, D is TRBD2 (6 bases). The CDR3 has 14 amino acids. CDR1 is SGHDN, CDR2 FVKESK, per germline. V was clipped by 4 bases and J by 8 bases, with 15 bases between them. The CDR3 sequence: CASSPRRGVDEQFF. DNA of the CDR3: TGTGCCAGCAGCCCGAGGAGGGGTGTAGATGAGCAGTTCTTC.

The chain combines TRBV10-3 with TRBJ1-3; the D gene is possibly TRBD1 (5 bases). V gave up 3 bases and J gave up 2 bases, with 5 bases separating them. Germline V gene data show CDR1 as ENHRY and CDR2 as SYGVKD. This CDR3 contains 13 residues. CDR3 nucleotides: TGTGCCATCAGTGACAGGGCTGGAAACACCATATATTTT. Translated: CAISDRAGNTIYF.

For the CDR3, the DNA is TGCAGTGCTAGTAAACCAGTCCCAAACAATGAGCAGTTCTTC. It codes for CSASKPVPNNEQFF. The chain employs TRBV20-1 and TRBJ2-1; D unclear. V was clipped by 3 bases and J by 5 bases, with 14 bases between them. There are 14 residues in the CDR3. Germline loops: CDR1 DFQATT, CDR2 SNEGSKA (reference sequence).

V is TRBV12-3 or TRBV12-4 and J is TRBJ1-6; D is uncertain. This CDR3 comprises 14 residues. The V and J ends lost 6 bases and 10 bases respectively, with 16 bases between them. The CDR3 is CASSPGWMESPLHF. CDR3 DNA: TGTGCCAGCAGCCCCGGGTGGATGGAGTCACCCCTCCACTTT.

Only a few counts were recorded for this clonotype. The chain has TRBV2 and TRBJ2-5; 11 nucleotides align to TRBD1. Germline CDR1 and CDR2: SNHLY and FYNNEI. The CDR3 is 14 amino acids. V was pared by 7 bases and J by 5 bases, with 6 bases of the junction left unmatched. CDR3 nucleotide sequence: TGTGCCAGCATCGGACAGGGGGCAGGGGAGACCCAGTACTTC. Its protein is CASIGQGAGETQYF. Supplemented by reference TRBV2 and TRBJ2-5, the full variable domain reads EPEVTQTPSHQVTQMGQEVILRCVPISNHLYFYWYRQILGQKVEFLVSFYNNEISEKSEIFDDQFSVERPDGSNFTLKIRSTKLEDSAMYFCASIGQGAGETQYFGPGTRLLVL.

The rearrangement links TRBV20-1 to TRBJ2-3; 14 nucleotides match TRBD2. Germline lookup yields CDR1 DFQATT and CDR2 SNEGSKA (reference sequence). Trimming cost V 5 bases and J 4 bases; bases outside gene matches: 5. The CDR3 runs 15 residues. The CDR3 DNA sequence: TGCAGTGCTTCCTTGACTAGCGGGAGGGCAGATACGCAGTATTTT. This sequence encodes CSASLTSGRADTQYF.

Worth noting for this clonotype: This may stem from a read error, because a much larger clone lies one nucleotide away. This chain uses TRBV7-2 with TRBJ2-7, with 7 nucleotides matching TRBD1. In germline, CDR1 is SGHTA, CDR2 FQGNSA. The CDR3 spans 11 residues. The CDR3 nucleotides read TGTGCCAGCAGCCCGGGACAGCAGCAGTGCTTC. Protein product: CASSPGQQQCF.

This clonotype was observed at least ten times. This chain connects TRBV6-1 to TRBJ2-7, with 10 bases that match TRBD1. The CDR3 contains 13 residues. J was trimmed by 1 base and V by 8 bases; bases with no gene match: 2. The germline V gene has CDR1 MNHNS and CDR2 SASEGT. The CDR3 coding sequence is TGTGCCAGCCGGACAGGGGGATCCTACGAGCAGTACTTC. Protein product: CASRTGGSYEQYF.

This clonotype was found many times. The CDR3 reads CASSRSSSGAHSYNEQFF. DNA of the CDR3: TGCGCCAGCAGCCGCTCATCTAGTGGGGCACACTCCTACAATGAGCAGTTCTTC. The rearrangement joins TRBV4-1 to TRBJ2-1, with a tentative D call TRBD1 (5 bases). Germline V gene lookup returns CDR1 MGHRA and CDR2 YSYEKL. The length of the CDR3 is 18 residues. Trimming pared 4 bases from V and 0 bases from J, leaving 19 bases between.

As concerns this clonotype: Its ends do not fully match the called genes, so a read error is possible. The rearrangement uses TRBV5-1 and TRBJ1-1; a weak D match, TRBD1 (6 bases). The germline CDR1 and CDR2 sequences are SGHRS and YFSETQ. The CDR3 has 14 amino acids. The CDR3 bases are TGCGCCAGCAGCAGTGGACAGCCGAACACTCAAGCTTTCTTT. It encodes CASSSGQPNTQAFF.